A single sample is the source of the 29 T cell receptor beta chains below, sequenced in a study of blood T cell repertoires in COVID-19. Assay used: immunoSEQ multiplex PCR; TCRdb lists only in-frame clones, some missing. This table has about 170,000 clones, around 74% appearing once. The sequencing sample was made of peripheral blood. Every receptor here comes from a woman older than 75 with acute or convalescent COVID-19.

The CDR3 coding sequence is TGTGCCAGTAGTATAGTCTCGGACAGCGAGCAGTACTTC. Translating it yields CASSIVSDSEQYF. This chain connects TRBV19 to TRBJ2-7; perhaps TRBD1 as D (6 bases). With 1 base removed from V and 6 bases from J, the gap between germline ends came to 10 bases. CDR3 length: 13 amino acids. Germline CDR1 reads LNHDA; CDR2 reads SQIVND (reference sequence).

This chain uses TRBV23-1 with TRBJ2-7, with D perhaps TRBD2 (5 bases). TRBV23-1 is given ORF status, its function remaining uncertain. The CDR3 has 14 residues. The ends were cut back, 7 bases at V and 4 bases at J, with 17 bases in the middle. The CDR3 bases are TGCGCCAGCATTACCTGTTGCCGGGAATACGAGCAGTACTTC. This encodes CASITCCREYEQYF.

The chain is built from TRBV5-1 and TRBJ2-1, with TRBD1 identical over 8 bases. V lost 4 bases, J lost 4 bases, and 10 bases stayed unmatched. CDR3 length equals 16 residues. Germline loops: CDR1 SGHRS, CDR2 YFSETQ. This CDR3 reads CASSAGTGSSYNEQFF. DNA of the CDR3: TGCGCCAGCAGCGCCGGGACAGGTTCGAGTTACAATGAGCAGTTCTTC.

The chain recombines TRBV30 with TRBJ2-3, with TRBD2 identical over 14 bases. The V gene's germline CDR1 is GTSNPN and CDR2 SVGIG (reference sequence). Germline trimming cut 0 bases from V and 6 bases from J; bases unmatched to any gene: 14. The CDR3 length is 19 residues. The CDR3 region is CAWSVPTGLAGARGDTQYF. CDR3 DNA: TGTGCCTGGAGTGTACCCACGGGACTAGCGGGGGCAAGAGGTGATACGCAGTATTTT.

This clone was recorded a few times. This sequence joins TRBV11-2 and TRBJ1-2; TRBD1 matches 9 bases. CDR1 SGHAT and CDR2 FQNNGV come from the germline V gene. The CDR3 has 15 amino acids. Germline trimming cut 2 bases from V and 4 bases from J; bases unmatched to any gene: 5. CDR3 protein: CASSLWGQGSYGYTF. The CDR3 nucleotides are TGTGCCAGCAGCTTATGGGGACAGGGAAGCTATGGCTACACCTTC.

This clone was observed a few times. The chain combines TRBV7-9 with TRBJ1-4; 9 nucleotides line up with TRBD1. V shed 4 bases, J shed 7 bases, and the junction held 7 bases outside the gene matches. This CDR3 contains 15 residues. Looked up from germline, CDR1 is SEHNR and CDR2 is FQNEAQ (reference sequence). CDR3 sequence (DNA): TGTGCCAGCAGCTGGACAGGGGAGGATGGTGAAAAACTGTTTTTT. This sequence encodes CASSWTGEDGEKLFF.

The gene calls are TRBV5-8 and TRBJ1-2; the D gene is possibly TRBD1 (6 bases). V was shortened by 2 bases and J by 2 bases, with 13 bases between the two germline ends. Germline lookup yields CDR1 SGHTS and CDR2 YDEGEE. This CDR3 has 15 amino acids. The CDR3 DNA sequence: TGTGCCAGCAGCTTCTTAGGGGGGGCAAACTATGGCTACACCTTC. Its protein product is CASSFLGGANYGYTF.

This clone was seen a few times. This rearrangement joins TRBV19 to TRBJ2-7; possible D gene TRBD1, 6 bases. The germline CDR1 and CDR2 sequences are LNHDA and SQIVND (reference sequence). The CDR3 runs 15 residues. Between the trimmed V and J ends, which lost 6 bases and 3 bases, there was a span of 18 bases. In DNA form, the CDR3 reads TGTGCCAGTAGCTCATTCGGACAGACATACTACGAGCAGTACTTC. Translation: CASSSFGQTYYEQYF. The entire variable domain, with the rest obtained from reference TRBV19 and TRBJ2-7, is as follows: DGGITQSPKYLFRKEGQNVTLSCEQNLNHDAMYWYRQDPGQGLRLIYYSQIVNDFQKGDIAEGYSVSREKKESFPLTVTSAQKNPTAFYLCASSSFGQTYYEQYFGPGTRLTVT.

The rearrangement joins TRBV24-1 to TRBJ1-6; D is unclear. CDR1 KGHDR and CDR2 SFDVKD come from the germline V gene. V dropped 5 bases and J dropped 0 bases, with 10 bases sitting between them. The CDR3 loop spans 16 amino acids. This chain's CDR3 is CATSVPGYSYNSPLHF. The CDR3 DNA is TGTGCCACCAGTGTCCCCGGGTACTCCTATAATTCACCCCTCCACTTT.

The chain couples TRBV11-2 to TRBJ1-2; D is possibly TRBD1 (6 bases). CDR1 and CDR2 from the germline V gene are SGHAT and FQNNGV. V lost 5 bases and J 0 bases, leaving 16 bases between the germline ends. The CDR3 runs 16 residues. CDR3 sequence reads: CASSPDSYLPNYGYTF. CDR3 DNA sequence: TGTGCCAGCAGCCCGGACAGTTACCTTCCTAACTATGGCTACACCTTC.

This clone has more than one count but fewer than ten. This chain connects TRBV28 to TRBJ2-7, with a tentative D call TRBD2 (7 bases). CDR1 is MDHEN and CDR2 is SYDVKM in the germline V gene. V was shortened by 5 bases and J by 1 base, with 24 bases between the two germline ends. CDR3 length: 18 amino acids. The CDR3 DNA is TGTGCCAGCAGTATCCTGGGGGGGCGCGGTAGATTATCCTACGAGCAGTACTTC. It specifies CASSILGGRGRLSYEQYF.

The chain has TRBV7-2 and TRBJ1-6, with D possibly being TRBD1 (6 bases). Germline loops: CDR1 SGHTA, CDR2 FQGNSA. Deletions cut 5 bases from V and 3 bases from J, with 8 bases between. This CDR3 region has 14 residues. CDR3: CASSAQGYNSPLHF. The DNA of the CDR3 is TGTGCCAGCAGCGCACAGGGCTATAATTCACCCCTCCACTTT.

This clone was seen once. This chain links TRBV30 with TRBJ1-1; D possibly corresponds to TRBD1 (6 bases). The V gene's germline CDR1 is GTSNPN and CDR2 SVGIG (reference sequence). V lost 4 bases, J lost 1 base, and 10 bases lay in between. The CDR3 has 13 residues. CDR3 DNA: TGTGCCTGGAATCACAGGGCGAACACTGAAGCTTTCTTT. Encoded protein: CAWNHRANTEAFF.

This chain joins TRBV2 and TRBJ2-2, with D perhaps TRBD2 (7 bases). Germline CDR1 and CDR2: SNHLY and FYNNEI. V gave up 7 bases and J gave up 1 base, with 13 bases separating them. This CDR3 is 15 amino acids long. The CDR3 DNA sequence: TGTGCCAGCATGGCAAGGGGGGGGAACACCGGGGAGCTGTTTTTT. Translated: CASMARGGNTGELFF.

This clone came up a few times. The genes are TRBV29-1 and TRBJ2-1; the D gene is possibly TRBD1 (5 bases). The CDR3 contains 13 residues. V shed 6 bases and J shed 0 bases, with 9 bases lying between them. Germline V gene sequence: CDR1 SQVTM, CDR2 ANQGSEA. The chain's CDR3 is CSVDDSSYNEQFF. CDR3 nucleotides: TGCAGCGTAGACGACAGCTCCTACAATGAGCAGTTCTTC.

This clone was seen once. The chain employs TRBV4-1 and TRBJ2-7, with D tentatively TRBD2 (6 bases). The V end lost 4 bases, the J end lost 2 bases, and 12 bases lay between the germline ends. CDR1 is MGHRA, CDR2 YSYEKL, per germline. The CDR3 has 14 amino acids. The CDR3 nucleotides read TGCGCCAGCAGCCCTCGTAGCGGACCCTACGAGCAGTACTTC. Translated, it gives CASSPRSGPYEQYF.

V and J are TRBV7-2 and TRBJ2-7; TRBD1 matches 10 bases. The trim removed 4 bases at V and 5 bases at J, leaving 5 bases unmatched. The CDR3 has 14 amino acids. Germline V gene lookup returns CDR1 SGHTA and CDR2 FQGNSA. The CDR3 loop is CASSWGQGSHEQYF. The CDR3 nucleotides are TGTGCCAGCAGCTGGGGACAGGGGTCCCACGAGCAGTACTTC.

Remarks on this clone: This specimen includes other DNA sequences encoding the same CDR3. The J gene is TRBJ1-4, the V gene TRBV28, with TRBD1 identical over 10 bases. The junction had 4 bases not matched to a gene; V was cut back by 4 bases and J by 8 bases. CDR3 length equals 14 residues. Germline V lookup: CDR1 MDHEN, CDR2 SYDVKM. The CDR3 DNA reads TGTGCCAGCAGTTCCGGACAGGGGGTCGAAAAACTGTTTTTT. Protein: CASSSGQGVEKLFF.

For the CDR3, the DNA is TGTGCCAGCAGTCCAGGTCAAGCGGAAGCTCTCGGGCAGCAGTACTTC. Its protein is CASSPGQAEALGQQYF. V and J are TRBV28 and TRBJ2-7, with a tentative D call TRBD2 (5 bases). This CDR3 has 16 residues. CDR1 and CDR2 (germline): MDHEN, SYDVKM. V was trimmed by 5 bases and J by 8 bases, leaving 25 bases between them.

The chain joins TRBV28 to TRBJ1-2, with 8 positions matching TRBD1. V lost 7 bases to trimming and J lost 6 bases; unmatched junction nucleotides: 13. This CDR3 region has 15 residues. Germline CDR1 and CDR2: MDHEN and SYDVKM. The CDR3 DNA reads TGTGCCAGCATAAAACCGACAGGGGTTGGAAATGGCTACACCTTC. Translated, it gives CASIKPTGVGNGYTF.

This clone was found a few times. V and J are TRBV7-9 and TRBJ2-7; TRBD2 aligns across 10 bases. Trimming cost V 5 bases and J 6 bases; bases outside gene matches: 10. CDR1 is SEHNR and CDR2 is FQNEAQ in the germline V gene (reference sequence). The CDR3 totals 15 residues. Written as DNA, the CDR3 is TGTGCCAGCAGCCGCCCTTCTAGCGGGAGTGGCGAGCAGTACTTC. It encodes CASSRPSSGSGEQYF.

This chain connects TRBV11-3 to TRBJ2-3; 16 bases are a match to TRBD2. The germline gives CDR1 SGHNT, CDR2 YENEEA. Losses at the gene ends were 0 bases for V and 2 bases for J; bases not matched to a gene: 8. The CDR3 runs 20 residues. CDR3 bases: TGTGCCAGCAGCTTAGACGGGACTAGCGGGAGGGGGGTGATCACAGATACGCAGTATTTT. It specifies CASSLDGTSGRGVITDTQYF.

The CDR3 region is CASSTNRGAYGYTF. The DNA of the CDR3 is TGTGCCAGCAGTACGAATCGGGGGGCGTATGGCTACACCTTC. The V and J genes are TRBV28 and TRBJ1-2; the D gene is possibly TRBD1 (6 bases). The V end was cut by 5 bases, the J end by 5 bases, with 15 bases between. Germline V CDR1 and CDR2: MDHEN, SYDVKM. The CDR3 length is 14 residues.

CDR3 sequence: CASSQDPAGRGTDTQYF. The CDR3 nucleotides read TGCGCCAGCAGCCAAGATCCAGCGGGGAGGGGTACAGATACGCAGTATTTT. The chain has TRBV4-3 and TRBJ2-3; 7 nucleotides line up with TRBD2. The CDR3 is 17 residues long. The germline V gene encodes CDR1 LGHNA and CDR2 YSLEER. Germline trimming cut 0 bases from V and 3 bases from J; bases unmatched to any gene: 9.

Points on this clone: Different DNA sequences within this sample yield the same CDR3. The chain carries TRBV30 and TRBJ1-6, with D possibly being TRBD1 (5 bases). Per the germline V gene, CDR1 is GTSNPN and CDR2 is SVGIG (reference sequence). Trimming took off 3 bases at V and 8 bases at J, with 11 bases between the two ends. CDR3 length: 13 amino acids. The CDR3 nucleotides are TGTGCCTGGAGCCCCGGGGGGGATTCACCCCTCCACTTT. As protein: CAWSPGGDSPLHF.

This rearrangement joins TRBV9 to TRBJ2-1; D might be TRBD2 (6 bases). This CDR3 has 17 amino acids. Trimming cost V 3 bases and J 7 bases, with 23 bases left between them. CDR1 and CDR2 from the germline V gene are SGDLS and YYNGEE. Written as DNA, the CDR3 is TGTGCCAGCAGCGAGTCCGGGACTGAAATACGGTGGAATGAGCAGTTCTTC. Translation: CASSESGTEIRWNEQFF.

The chain links TRBV7-3 to TRBJ2-1, with 8 bases matching TRBD1. The CDR3 has 15 amino acids. Germline loops: CDR1 SGHTA, CDR2 FQGTGA. V dropped 5 bases and J dropped 10; count of bases not matched to a gene: 13. The CDR3 coding sequence is TGTGCCAGCAGCCTCGCCGGGACAGGAGTGAGGGAGCAGTTCTTC. Residues: CASSLAGTGVREQFF. The whole variable domain, filled in from reference TRBV7-3 and TRBJ2-1, reads GAGVSQTPSNKVTEKGKYVELRCDPISGHTALYWYRQSLGQGPEFLIYFQGTGAADDSGLPNDRFFAVRPEGSVSTLKIQRTERGDSAVYLCASSLAGTGVREQFFGPGTRLTVL.

The V and J genes are TRBV18 and TRBJ1-1; weak D call: TRBD1 (5 bases). Germline CDR1 reads KGHSH; CDR2 reads LQKENI. This CDR3 comprises 14 residues. V gave up 6 bases and J gave up 2 bases, with 13 bases separating them. DNA for the CDR3: TGTGCCAGCTCCAGCCGAACAGGTAACACTGAAGCTTTCTTT. Protein sequence: CASSSRTGNTEAFF. Complete variable domain (other parts from reference TRBV18 and TRBJ1-1): NAGVMQNPRHLVRRRGQEARLRCSPMKGHSHVYWYRQLPEEGLKFMVYLQKENIIDESGMPKERFSAEFPKEGPSILRIQQVVRGDSAAYFCASSSRTGNTEAFFGQGTRLTVV.

The J gene is TRBJ2-2, the V gene TRBV5-1, with 8 bases identical to TRBD2. Germline values: CDR1 SGHRS, CDR2 YFSETQ. V gave up 4 bases and J gave up 8 bases; unmatched junction bases: 7. The CDR3 is 14 amino acids. CDR3 sequence: CASSPGLVVGELFF. CDR3 bases: TGCGCCAGCAGCCCGGGACTAGTTGTGGGGGAGCTGTTTTTT.